This T cell receptor beta chain is drawn from a study of blood T cell repertoires in COVID-19. For the study at large: In each case, the material was cDNA or gDNA derived from T cells, B-cell-depleted T cells, or PBMCs.

Original data processing: How many nucleated cells were present was estimated from reference gene primer amplification. Profiled with immunoSEQ multiplex PCR; TCRdb holds only in-frame clones, not every one. V and J calls and clone size are copied from that table; D and trimming were computed from the DNA. The sample lists approximately 100,000 clones; roughly 84% were seen once. V trimming: 5 bases; J trimming: 4 bases; junction bases outside the gene matches: 7. The CDR3 covers 15 residues. Germline V gives CDR1 SGHTA, CDR2 FQGNSA. The gene calls are TRBV7-2 and TRBJ2-5; 10 nucleotides align to TRBD1. This sequence originates from a human donor in a cohort sampled during active COVID-19. Sequenced material: peripheral blood. CDR3 DNA: TGTGCCAGCAGCCCGACAGGGGGCGCGGGAGAGACCCAGTACTTC. Its protein product is CASSPTGGAGETQYF.